The 15 T cell receptor beta chains reported below all come from one sample, sequenced in a study of T-cell memory formation after mild COVID-19. TCRdb reprocessed the 5' RACE reads with MiXCR, giving one entry per CDR3 protein. The sample contains tens of thousands of distinct CDR3 sequences, about 13% of which appear only once. Sequenced: PBMCs or a T cell subset sorted from them (not recorded which). The source is an adult woman who had mild COVID-19 (a few samples of this study predate the infection). Cell type and time point are not known.

This clonotype was counted between two and nine times. The V gene is TRBV9, the J gene TRBJ2-5, with TRBD1 matching 7 bases. This CDR3 has 15 amino acids. Germline V CDR1 and CDR2: SGDLS, YYNGEE. Losses at the gene ends were 0 bases for V and 2 bases for J; bases not matched to a gene: 4. The CDR3 is CASSVGQGSQETQYF. For the CDR3, the DNA is TGTGCCAGCAGCGTAGGACAGGGCAGTCAAGAGACCCAGTACTTC.

This clonotype has only a few counts. The V gene is TRBV9, the J gene TRBJ1-2, with D unclear. The CDR3 spans 14 residues. V lost 4 bases and J 8 bases, leaving 18 bases between the germline ends. From germline, CDR1 is SGDLS and CDR2 YYNGEE. This chain's CDR3 is CASSPSIVAEGYTF. The CDR3, as DNA: TGTGCCAGCAGCCCTAGCATAGTGGCGGAGGGCTACACCTTC.

The rearrangement links TRBV7-3 to TRBJ2-2; the D gene is possibly TRBD2 (6 bases). CDR1 is SGHTA, CDR2 FQGTGA, per germline. The CDR3 covers 15 residues. Trimming shortened V by 2 bases and J by 3 bases, and 10 bases separated the two germline ends. The chain's CDR3 is CASSLLSGHTGELFF. For the CDR3, the DNA is TGTGCCAGCAGCTTACTTAGCGGTCACACCGGGGAGCTGTTTTTT.

The sample holds many counts of this clonotype. V is TRBV7-9 and J is TRBJ2-7, with D possibly TRBD1 on 6 matching bases. This CDR3 region has 15 residues. The V gene lost 1 base and the J gene lost 7 bases, with 17 bases spanning the gap. From germline, CDR1 is SEHNR and CDR2 FQNEAQ (reference sequence). This CDR3 is CASSLDGGQLGEQYF. CDR3 sequence (DNA): TGTGCCAGCAGCTTAGATGGTGGACAGCTTGGGGAGCAGTACTTC.

The J gene is TRBJ2-7, the V gene TRBV7-9; D is unresolved. Germline V lookup: CDR1 SEHNR, CDR2 FQNEAQ (reference sequence). The CDR3 sequence is 12 residues long. The V and J ends lost 1 base and 5 bases respectively, with 6 bases between them. The CDR3 DNA is TGTGCCAGCAGCTTAGGTTTCCACGAGCAGTACTTC. Amino acids: CASSLGFHEQYF.

Only a few counts were recorded for this clonotype. This chain uses TRBV6-5 with TRBJ2-5; 7 bases are shared with TRBD1. Germline V lookup: CDR1 MNHEY, CDR2 SVGAGI. J was trimmed by 9 bases and V by 2 bases; bases with no gene match: 3. This CDR3 contains 12 residues. As DNA, the CDR3 is TGTGCCAGCAGTTACGACAGGGTTGCCCAGTACTTC. It translates to CASSYDRVAQYF.

The V gene is TRBV24-1, the J gene TRBJ2-7, with D perhaps matching TRBD1 (5 bases). The CDR3 is 13 amino acids. Trimming removed 4 bases at V and 5 bases at J, with 11 bases between. Per the germline V gene, CDR1 is KGHDR and CDR2 is SFDVKD. CDR3 DNA sequence: TGTGCCACCAGTGACCACCCAGGGAACGAGCAGTACTTC. Protein product: CATSDHPGNEQYF.

The J gene is TRBJ2-1, the V gene TRBV7-9, with D possibly being TRBD1 (7 bases). The CDR3 length is 15 residues. The V and J ends lost 5 bases and 7 bases respectively, with 18 bases between them. Germline V gene lookup returns CDR1 SEHNR and CDR2 FQNEAQ (reference sequence). CDR3 loop: CASSVGPGGMNEQFF. CDR3 sequence (DNA): TGTGCCAGCAGCGTGGGCCCAGGGGGGATGAATGAGCAGTTCTTC.

A few counts support this clonotype. The chain links TRBV7-8 to TRBJ2-3, with 7 positions matching TRBD2. The CDR3 is 14 residues long. Germline CDR1 is SGHVS and CDR2 is FQNEAQ. The junction had 3 bases not matched to a gene; V was cut back by 1 base and J by 5 bases. The CDR3 reads CASSLGGGGDTQYF. CDR3 nucleotides: TGTGCCAGCAGCTTAGGCGGGGGTGGAGATACGCAGTATTTT.

The genes are TRBV5-1 and TRBJ2-1, with D perhaps assigned TRBD1 or TRBD2 (7 bases each). The CDR3 has 12 amino acids. Deletions cut 6 bases from V and 8 bases from J, with 12 bases between. Germline V gene sequence: CDR1 SGHRS, CDR2 YFSETQ. CDR3 sequence: CASTRGGDEQFF. As DNA, the CDR3 is TGCGCCAGCACCAGGGGGGGGGATGAGCAGTTCTTC.

This rearrangement joins TRBV5-1 to TRBJ1-5; D remains unclear. Germline V gene lookup returns CDR1 SGHRS and CDR2 YFSETQ. The CDR3 is 15 residues long. The V end lost 4 bases, the J end lost 3 bases, and 14 bases lay between the germline ends. The CDR3 reads CASSPGWDVNQPQHF. CDR3 coding DNA: TGCGCCAGCAGCCCCGGGTGGGATGTCAATCAGCCCCAGCATTTT.

This chain connects TRBV12-3 or TRBV12-4 to TRBJ1-1; the D is unclear. This CDR3 has 15 amino acids. V was cut by 1 base and J by 1 base, with 10 bases left in between. This CDR3 reads CASSLVPQQNTEAFF. Written as DNA, the CDR3 is TGTGCCAGCAGTTTAGTTCCACAGCAGAACACTGAAGCTTTCTTT.

This clonotype was seen repeatedly, ten times or more. V is TRBV5-1 and J is TRBJ2-3; either TRBD1 or TRBD2 may fit D (5 bases each). Per the germline V gene, CDR1 is SGHRS and CDR2 is YFSETQ. This CDR3 comprises 18 residues. The V end was cut by 3 bases, the J end by 4 bases, with 24 bases between. The CDR3 is CASSSTGLAAHSPDTQYF. CDR3 DNA: TGCGCCAGCAGCTCCACGGGGCTGGCAGCCCACAGCCCAGATACGCAGTATTTT.

This clonotype was picked up a small number of times. The chain combines TRBV9 with TRBJ2-1; D is perhaps TRBD1 or TRBD2 (6 bases each). Between the trimmed V and J ends, which lost 0 bases and 13 bases, there was a span of 11 bases. CDR1 and CDR2 from the germline V gene are SGDLS and YYNGEE. The CDR3 sequence is 12 residues long. CDR3: CASSVGGGPQFF. CDR3 in DNA: TGTGCCAGCAGCGTAGGAGGGGGGCCTCAGTTCTTC.

This clonotype was counted only a few times. The rearrangement joins TRBV4-1 to TRBJ2-7, with 7 bases identical to TRBD2. This CDR3 is 15 amino acids long. From germline, CDR1 is MGHRA and CDR2 YSYEKL. V gave up 3 bases and J gave up 5 bases; unmatched junction bases: 10. The CDR3 protein is CASSHYSGSEHEQYF. The DNA for the CDR3 is TGCGCCAGCAGCCACTATAGCGGGTCGGAGCACGAGCAGTACTTC.